This T cell receptor beta chain stems from a study of cytomegalovirus exposure and HLA in healthy donors. Notes on the study in general: In a later analysis, donors in an Asian-associated ancestry cluster reportedly had fewer N-insertions in productive TCRs than the cohort mean. Later examination showed HLA-associated TCR beta chains had greater clonal expansion than equally common others.

The table lists this clone with a few counts. The antigen remains undetermined. V shed 1 base, J shed 7 bases, and the junction held 8 bases outside the gene matches. Germline V gene sequence: CDR1 SGHRS, CDR2 YFSETQ. This CDR3 has 17 amino acids. PCR used 60 Vbeta primers and 13 Jbeta primers. TCRdb keeps only in-frame clones here, not all; method: immunoSEQ multiplex PCR. Counted here are 100,000 to 150,000 clones, roughly 8.8% occurring once; the ten biggest clones make up roughly 6.4%. This TCR was sampled from a woman aged 35 to 49 in good health and CMV-seropositive. The sample consisted of PBMCs. This rearrangement joins TRBV5-1 to TRBJ2-2; 12 nucleotides match TRBD1. The CDR3 DNA is TGCGCCAGCAGCTTGACGGGGGACAGGGGGCCCCTCGGGGAGCTGTTTTTT. Translation gives CASSLTGDRGPLGELFF. Variable domain in full (rest from reference TRBV5-1 and TRBJ2-2): KAGVTQTPRYLIKTRGQQVTLSCSPISGHRSVSWYQQTPGQGLQFLFEYFSETQRNKGNFPGRFSGRQFSNSRSEMNVSTLELGDSALYLCASSLTGDRGPLGELFFGEGSRLTVL.